This T cell receptor beta chain was captured by sequencing in a study of blood T cell repertoires in COVID-19. Sequenced by immunoSEQ multiplex PCR; TCRdb stores in-frame clones only, minus some. There are about 88,000 clones in the sample; over 90% occur only once, and about 1.7% lies in the top ten. This clone was seen more than once but under ten times. Trimming stripped 1 base from V and 7 bases from J, with 2 bases between. The CDR3 runs to 11 residues. The sequence derives from a man aged 60 to 69 with acute or convalescent COVID-19. Sequencing was carried out using peripheral blood. This sequence joins TRBV12-3 or TRBV12-4 and TRBJ2-1; D is unresolved. The CDR3 bases are TGTGCCAGCAGTTTAGTAAATGAGCAGTTCTTC. This sequence encodes CASSLVNEQFF.